Following are 30 T cell receptor beta chains from one sample sequenced in a study of blood T cell repertoires in COVID-19. Sequenced by immunoSEQ multiplex PCR; TCRdb stores in-frame clones only, minus some. This table holds tens of thousands of clones, about 91% found once. Specimen: peripheral blood. The receptors derive from a human donor with active COVID-19. The donor label of this sample is uncertain.

The CDR3 here is CASSSTPQGLGANSPLHF. The DNA for the CDR3 is TGTGCCAGCTCATCGACCCCACAGGGTTTAGGGGCCAATTCACCCCTCCACTTT. The V gene is TRBV18, the J gene TRBJ1-6, with D possibly matching TRBD1 (6 bases). The V end was cut by 5 bases, the J end by 7 bases, with 24 bases between. Germline CDR1 KGHSH, CDR2 LQKENI. The CDR3 contains 18 residues.

The V gene is TRBV5-5, the J gene TRBJ1-2; the match to TRBD1 covers 9 bases. V dropped 4 bases and J dropped 8; count of bases not matched to a gene: 9. From germline, CDR1 is SGHKS and CDR2 YYEKEE (reference sequence). The CDR3 loop spans 14 amino acids. The CDR3 is CASSPQGALGGYTF. In nucleotides, the CDR3 is TGTGCCAGCAGCCCACAGGGGGCTTTGGGCGGCTACACCTTC. Looking up the rest from reference TRBV5-5 and TRBJ1-2 gives the full variable domain: DAGVTQSPTHLIKTRGQQVTLRCSPISGHKSVSWYQQVLGQGPQFIFQYYEKEERGRGNFPDRFSARQFPNYSSELNVNALLLGDSALYLCASSPQGALGGYTFGSGTRLTVV.

The V call is TRBV2, the J call TRBJ2-1; no firm D call. CDR1 and CDR2 from the germline V gene are SNHLY and FYNNEI. The CDR3 extends over 14 amino acids. V gave up 3 bases and J gave up 6 bases, with 12 bases separating them. The CDR3 sequence is CASSDLARSNEQFF. CDR3 bases: TGTGCCAGCAGTGACCTCGCTAGATCCAATGAGCAGTTCTTC.

V and J are TRBV19 and TRBJ2-5; D remains ambiguous. Germline assignment: CDR1 LNHDA and CDR2 SQIVND (reference sequence). The length of the CDR3 is 14 residues. V was clipped by 9 bases and J by 3 bases, with 17 bases between them. The CDR3 region is CASRHRWAEETQYF. In nucleotides, the CDR3 is TGTGCCAGCCGCCACCGGTGGGCTGAAGAGACCCAGTACTTC.

The sample holds one count of this clone. V gene TRBV5-4 combines with J gene TRBJ2-5; 10 bases line up with TRBD2. Germline CDR1 is SGHNT and CDR2 is YYREEE (reference sequence). V trimming: 1 base; J trimming: 5 bases; junction bases outside the gene matches: 5. The CDR3 loop spans 15 amino acids. DNA for the CDR3: TGTGCCAGCAGCTTGCGACTAGCGGGCCGGGAGACCCAGTACTTC. Translating it yields CASSLRLAGRETQYF.

The chain combines TRBV29-1 with TRBJ2-5, with TRBD1 as a possible D gene (5 bases). The germline V gene encodes CDR1 SQVTM and CDR2 ANQGSEA. V lost 3 bases, J lost 5 bases, and 13 bases lay in between. The CDR3 consists of 13 residues. CDR3 DNA sequence: TGCAGCGTTGAGGGGCTAGGTCGGGAGACCCAGTACTTC. This encodes CSVEGLGRETQYF.

The chain employs TRBV6-5 and TRBJ2-1; a weak D match, TRBD1 (6 bases). This CDR3 is 15 amino acids long. Trimming removed 6 bases from V and 0 bases from J, with 12 bases in between. From germline, CDR1 is MNHEY and CDR2 SVGAGI. The CDR3 DNA sequence: TGTGCCAGCAGCCGGACAGACAGCTCCTACAATGAGCAGTTCTTC. Translation: CASSRTDSSYNEQFF.

The gene calls are TRBV4-1 and TRBJ1-4; a weak D match, TRBD1 (5 bases). There are 16 residues in the CDR3. Trimming removed 0 bases at V and 7 bases at J, with 15 bases between. The germline V gene has CDR1 MGHRA and CDR2 YSYEKL. In nucleotides, the CDR3 is TGCGCCAGCAGCCAAGATTTCGGCAGCCAGGGTGAAAAACTGTTTTTT. This sequence encodes CASSQDFGSQGEKLFF.

V and J are TRBV9 and TRBJ1-1; no reliable D call. The V gene's germline CDR1 is SGDLS and CDR2 YYNGEE. The CDR3 loop spans 15 amino acids. Trimming took off 0 bases at V and 4 bases at J, with 13 bases between the two ends. The CDR3, as DNA: TGTGCCAGCAGCGTAGCTCGTCGTATCGTCACTGAAGCTTTCTTT. Amino acids: CASSVARRIVTEAFF. Drawing the rest from reference TRBV9 and TRBJ1-1, the complete variable domain is DSGVTQTPKHLITATGQRVTLRCSPRSGDLSVYWYQQSLDQGLQFLIQYYNGEERAKGNILERFSAQQFPDLHSELNLSSLELGDSALYFCASSVARRIVTEAFFGQGTRLTVV.

This chain uses TRBV12-3 or TRBV12-4 with TRBJ2-4, with D unresolved. This CDR3 has 13 amino acids. V was cut by 7 bases and J by 0 bases, with 7 bases left in between. The CDR3 nucleotides are TGTGCCAGCACCCCGGGAGCCAAAAACATTCAGTACTTC. Its protein is CASTPGAKNIQYF.

V and J are TRBV7-2 and TRBJ1-1; the D gene is possibly TRBD1 (6 bases). Trimming left V 1 base short and J 1 base short, with 7 bases between. CDR1 is SGHTA and CDR2 is FQGNSA in the germline V gene. The CDR3 extends over 14 amino acids. The CDR3 coding sequence is TGTGCCAGCAGCTTAGAGGACAGGAACACTGAAGCTTTCTTT. Its translation: CASSLEDRNTEAFF. Together with reference TRBV7-2 and TRBJ1-1, the CDR3 gives the full variable domain: GAGVSQSPSNKVTEKGKDVELRCDPISGHTALYWYRQSLGQGLEFLIYFQGNSAPDKSGLPSDRFSAERTGGSVSTLTIQRTQQEDSAVYLCASSLEDRNTEAFFGQGTRLTVV.

This clone came up once. The rearrangement joins TRBV4-1 to TRBJ2-1; 7 positions match TRBD2. This CDR3 comprises 17 residues. V was pared by 0 bases and J by 4 bases, with 9 bases of the junction left unmatched. CDR1 MGHRA and CDR2 YSYEKL come from the germline V gene. In DNA form, the CDR3 reads TGCGCCAGCAGCCAAGAGCGGGTGCTAGCGGAGTACAATGAGCAGTTCTTC. It yields the protein CASSQERVLAEYNEQFF.

The V call is TRBV28, the J call TRBJ2-7; 8 positions match TRBD1. CDR1 MDHEN and CDR2 SYDVKM come from the germline V gene. Unmatched junction bases numbered 4, after V lost 4 bases and J lost 2 bases. There are 14 residues in the CDR3. The CDR3 loop reads CASSSQQGAYEQYF. CDR3 sequence (DNA): TGTGCCAGCAGTTCTCAACAGGGGGCCTACGAGCAGTACTTC.

This chain uses TRBV5-1 with TRBJ2-1; D possibly corresponds to TRBD2 (6 bases). The CDR3 spans 16 residues. CDR1 and CDR2 from the germline V gene are SGHRS and YFSETQ. V shed 2 bases and J shed 4 bases, with 16 bases lying between them. CDR3 loop: CASSFQPGLQYNEQFF. The CDR3 DNA is TGCGCCAGCAGCTTCCAGCCGGGACTCCAGTACAATGAGCAGTTCTTC.

This clone was detected only once. The V gene is TRBV28, the J gene TRBJ2-5; 13 bases agree with TRBD2. Unmatched junction bases numbered 17, after V lost 4 bases and J lost 9 bases. The CDR3 contains 18 residues. Germline CDR1 reads MDHEN; CDR2 reads SYDVKM. The CDR3 reads CASSSPGLAGDPYMSQYF. The CDR3 region has the DNA TGTGCCAGCAGTTCCCCTGGACTAGCGGGAGACCCTTATATGTCCCAGTACTTC.

In regard to this clone: Other DNA sequences in this sample translate to the same CDR3. The rearrangement links TRBV5-1 to TRBJ2-1, with D tentatively TRBD1 (6 bases). Trimming removed 4 bases at V and 6 bases at J, with 8 bases between. The CDR3 loop spans 12 amino acids. Germline CDR1 SGHRS, CDR2 YFSETQ. CDR3 region: CASSLQGNEQFF. DNA of the CDR3: TGCGCCAGCAGCCTACAGGGCAATGAGCAGTTCTTC.

This rearrangement joins TRBV20-1 to TRBJ2-2; the match to TRBD1 covers 9 bases. The V gene end was trimmed by 3 bases and the J gene end by 5 bases; junction bases not matched to a gene: 13. The CDR3 runs 17 residues. Germline V gene data show CDR1 as DFQATT and CDR2 as SNEGSKA (reference sequence). The CDR3 spells CSASDPRDRVKTGELFF. As DNA, the CDR3 is TGCAGTGCTAGTGATCCCCGGGACAGGGTAAAAACCGGGGAGCTGTTTTTT.

This clone came up once. The chain recombines TRBV13 with TRBJ2-7; no clear D gene. The CDR3 consists of 13 residues. V gave up 4 bases and J gave up 2 bases, with 9 bases separating them. Germline lookup yields CDR1 PRHDT and CDR2 FYEKMQ (reference sequence). The CDR3 reads CASSSSVTYEQYF. CDR3 in DNA: TGTGCCAGCAGCTCCAGTGTAACCTACGAGCAGTACTTC.

This clone was observed many times. V gene TRBV28 combines with J gene TRBJ1-4, with TRBD1 as a possible D gene (6 bases). Germline V lookup: CDR1 MDHEN, CDR2 SYDVKM. The CDR3 totals 15 residues. The germline V and J ends were trimmed by 6 bases and 3 bases, with 14 bases remaining between them. The CDR3 region is CASSRPGGPNEKLFF. The CDR3 DNA follows: TGTGCCAGCAGCCGCCCCGGGGGGCCTAATGAAAAACTGTTTTTT.

This clone occurred a few times. The chain couples TRBV7-6 to TRBJ2-2; D remains unclear. The CDR3 loop spans 16 amino acids. V dropped 6 bases and J dropped 5 bases, with 19 bases sitting between them. CDR1 is SGHVS, CDR2 FNYEAQ, per germline. The CDR3 nucleotides are TGTGCCAGCAGTTCGCAGACTCGCCCCTATACCGGGGAGCTGTTTTTT. Amino acid sequence: CASSSQTRPYTGELFF. Supplemented by reference TRBV7-6 and TRBJ2-2, the full variable domain reads GAGVSQSPRYKVTKRGQDVALRCDPISGHVSLYWYRQALGQGPEFLTYFNYEAQQDKSGLPNDRFSAERPEGSISTLTIQRTEQRDSAMYRCASSSQTRPYTGELFFGEGSRLTVL.

The chain uses TRBV28 and TRBJ1-1; D not certain. Trimming cost V 8 bases and J 1 base, with 14 bases left between them. Germline V CDR1 and CDR2: MDHEN, SYDVKM. This CDR3 has 14 amino acids. The DNA for the CDR3 is TGTGCCAGCCACCCCCCGGAGCCGAACACTGAAGCTTTCTTT. Protein: CASHPPEPNTEAFF.

The gene calls are TRBV7-2 and TRBJ2-1; 7 bases map to TRBD1. The germline gives CDR1 SGHTA, CDR2 FQGNSA. Trimming took 1 base from V and 6 from J; bases not matched to a gene: 12. The CDR3 is 17 amino acids. This CDR3 reads CASSLEGRGPAGNEQFF. DNA for the CDR3: TGTGCCAGCAGCTTAGAGGGTAGGGGGCCCGCGGGCAATGAGCAGTTCTTC. The variable domain in full, completed from reference TRBV7-2 and TRBJ2-1, reads GAGVSQSPSNKVTEKGKDVELRCDPISGHTALYWYRQSLGQGLEFLIYFQGNSAPDKSGLPSDRFSAERTGGSVSTLTIQRTQQEDSAVYLCASSLEGRGPAGNEQFFGPGTRLTVL.

The genes are TRBV28 and TRBJ2-7, with 8 bases aligning to TRBD1. The CDR3 is 14 amino acids. Unmatched junction bases numbered 8, after V lost 5 bases and J lost 5 bases. Germline lookup yields CDR1 MDHEN and CDR2 SYDVKM. As DNA, the CDR3 is TGTGCCAGCAGTCCGTCGGACAGGGCCCACGAGCAGTACTTC. Encoded protein: CASSPSDRAHEQYF. Looking up the rest from reference TRBV28 and TRBJ2-7 gives the full variable domain: DVKVTQSSRYLVKRTGEKVFLECVQDMDHENMFWYRQDPGLGLRLIYFSYDVKMKEKGDIPEGYSVSREKKERFSLILESASTNQTSMYLCASSPSDRAHEQYFGPGTRLTVT.

V and J are TRBV30 and TRBJ1-5; TRBD1 agrees at 7 bases. Germline CDR1 and CDR2: GTSNPN and SVGIG (reference sequence). The CDR3 totals 14 residues. V was pared by 3 bases and J by 4 bases, with 6 bases of the junction left unmatched. CDR3 DNA sequence: TGTGCCTGGAGCGGAGGGGGCGGGAATCAGCCCCAGCATTTT. Protein product: CAWSGGGGNQPQHF.

By its share, this clone is medium-sized. The chain uses TRBV5-1 and TRBJ1-5; 7 bases fit TRBD1. The J segment lost 5 bases and the V segment lost 5 bases, leaving 7 bases of the junction unmatched. The CDR3 extends over 14 amino acids. Germline loops: CDR1 SGHRS, CDR2 YFSETQ. The CDR3 DNA is TGCGCCAGCAGGAGGGATACAGGGGATCAGCCCCAGCATTTT. Its protein product is CASRRDTGDQPQHF. The full variable domain, completed using reference TRBV5-1 and TRBJ1-5, is KAGVTQTPRYLIKTRGQQVTLSCSPISGHRSVSWYQQTPGQGLQFLFEYFSETQRNKGNFPGRFSGRQFSNSRSEMNVSTLELGDSALYLCASRRDTGDQPQHFGDGTRLSIL.

The chain joins TRBV28 to TRBJ2-7; 15 nucleotides match TRBD2. Germline loops: CDR1 MDHEN, CDR2 SYDVKM. CDR3 length: 21 residues. V shed 5 bases, J shed 0 bases, and the junction held 17 bases outside the gene matches. For the CDR3, the DNA is TGTGCCAGCAGTCCGGGGACAGCCGGGACTAGCGGGAGGACCTACTCCTACGAGCAGTACTTC. It is translated as CASSPGTAGTSGRTYSYEQYF. The entire variable domain, with the rest obtained from reference TRBV28 and TRBJ2-7, is as follows: DVKVTQSSRYLVKRTGEKVFLECVQDMDHENMFWYRQDPGLGLRLIYFSYDVKMKEKGDIPEGYSVSREKKERFSLILESASTNQTSMYLCASSPGTAGTSGRTYSYEQYFGPGTRLTVT.

This clone was counted a few times. The chain carries TRBV5-1 and TRBJ2-3, with 12 bases fitting TRBD2. Per germline, CDR1 SGHRS and CDR2 YFSETQ. After removal of 4 bases from V and 0 bases from J, the junction contained 12 bases not matched to a gene. The CDR3 contains 19 residues. This chain's CDR3 is CASSLGVTGTSGSTDTQYF. The CDR3 bases are TGCGCCAGCAGCCTTGGCGTCACCGGGACTAGCGGGAGCACAGATACGCAGTATTTT.

CDR3 coding DNA: TGTGCCAGCGGCCCGGGGGGGGGAGAAAAACTGTTTTTT. Protein sequence: CASGPGGGEKLFF. The J gene is TRBJ1-4, the V gene TRBV28; possibly TRBD1 for D (5 bases). This CDR3 spans 13 amino acids. CDR1 and CDR2 from the germline V gene are MDHEN and SYDVKM. The V and J ends lost 8 bases and 8 bases respectively, with 15 bases between them.

This clone was seen only a few times. The chain has TRBV29-1 and TRBJ1-4; perhaps TRBD1 as D (5 bases). This CDR3 has 13 amino acids. The germline V and J ends were trimmed by 7 bases and 8 bases, with 17 bases remaining between them. Germline V gene lookup returns CDR1 SQVTM and CDR2 ANQGSEA. The CDR3 loop reads CSAEAQGREKLFF. In DNA, the CDR3 is TGCAGCGCCGAGGCCCAGGGCCGGGAAAAACTGTTTTTT.

This chain links TRBV7-2 with TRBJ2-3; no definite D call. The CDR3 sequence is 12 residues long. The germline V and J ends were trimmed by 2 bases and 5 bases, with 5 bases remaining between them. Germline CDR1 reads SGHTA; CDR2 reads FQGNSA. CDR3 in amino acids: CASSLSGDTQYF. In nucleotides, the CDR3 is TGTGCCAGCAGCTTATCGGGAGATACGCAGTATTTT.